The following is a TCR beta chain sequence with its context. Its antigen specificity is not known. Nothing much larger sits one base from this clone, and base qualities are not available. The data were taken from a study of cytomegalovirus exposure and HLA in healthy donors (dated by TCRdb to 2016 to 2017). As for the study more broadly: An earlier analysis of 550 to 700 of the donors reported more than 250 Gb of sequence data and more than 90 million unique TCR beta sequences from 150 million to 200 million T cells. Approximately 300 gigabases of sequencing data and 70 million to 100 million unique TCR sequences made up an early release that covered fewer than 650 HLA-typed donors. Among the roughly 400 genotyped donors, approximately 82% belonged to the genetic ancestry cluster associated with self-reported Caucasian donors. The study aimed to test whether cataloging public T cell receptors could reveal signatures of past pathogen exposure. The study used immunosequencing to profile the T cell repertoires of hundreds of subjects and linked those repertoires to cytomegalovirus serostatus. Along with the roughly 700-subject first cohort, a separate validation cohort of approximately 110 different subjects was used. To predict cytomegalovirus infection status, the study combined high-throughput TCR immunosequencing, statistical association of individual TCRs with disease status, and machine learning. To study patterns of TCR occurrence, a later analysis re-analyzed previously published TCR beta repertoires from 666 donors and added high-resolution HLA genotyping. In the later analysis, no new phenotypic data were used to find candidate immune exposures; instead, reliance was placed on TCR beta sequences and their occurrence across donors. In an earlier analysis of more than 550 of the donors, high-throughput TCR beta sequencing was used to judge whether each TCR beta V gene segment behaved as functional or pseudogenic. Alongside the repertoire data, information on donor age, sex, ethnicity and CMV serostatus was compiled. Genome-wide SNP genotypes for about 65% of the roughly 700 donors were used in a later genetic analysis, which treated that subset as a discovery cohort. Every discovery cohort repertoire had been produced on one sequencing platform. Class I and class II HLA loci were covered by the typing at four-digit resolution. Typing coverage differed by locus: A, B, C, DRB1 and DQB1 were typed in about 620-630 donors, DQA1 in about 560, DPA1 in 600 to 610, and DPB1 in 472. Four to six DR-DQ haplotypes were handled as single units for association and clustering, since linkage in the cohort was strong. Across under 500 genotyped donors of the cohort, an average of about 220,000 unique TCR beta nucleotide sequences per donor were sequenced, and roughly 18% of those sequences were non-productive. General findings and caveats noted by the study authors: Most CMV-associated TCR beta chains appeared to be HLA-restricted in a later analysis, and the HLA associations seemed to be driven largely by CMV exposure. The classifier was reported to diagnose cytomegalovirus status with high specificity and sensitivity in both the original and validation cohorts. Because HLA typing was unavailable for some donors at each locus, only the typed subset was used in association tests. A later genetic analysis reported fewer N-insertions in productive TCRs among donors in an Asian-associated ancestry cluster than the roughly 700-donor mean. Roughly uniform sequencing depth across donors was assumed in presence/absence analyses, although this assumption may not hold. In this cohort, only TCR beta chains were sequenced, and detectable features were limited by the absence of alpha or paired-chain data. The earlier analysis of approximately 560 of the donors excluded 15 to 20 rarely observed V segments, including chromosome 9 orphons, because counts were too low. A further reported finding was that TCR beta sequences accurately predicted the HLA-A and HLA-B alleles for most subjects in the first cohort. A cluster of highly shared sequence variants was judged likely to represent a technical artifact of the sequencing pipeline. Three of the identified cytomegalovirus-associated TCR beta chains were confirmed in vitro to be specific for cytomegalovirus antigens. Strong co-occurrence of HLA alleles, especially DR and DQ, made assigning TCR associations to individual alleles difficult. Most TCR sequences were observed very rarely across donors, whereas some public TCRs were present in many individuals. The authors suggested that the approach could potentially be generalized to other disease states and immunological phenotypes. Compared with equally common non-associated chains, HLA-associated TCR beta chains in a later analysis were more clonally expanded and had lower generation probabilities. A later analysis reported that several top co-occurrence clusters appeared linked to parvovirus B19, influenza, CMV and Epstein-Barr virus. Linkage disequilibrium might explain the correlated functional status among segregating V segments, but an unknown experimental factor could not be ruled out. Specific HLA alleles were associated with over 15,000 TCR beta sequences at a false discovery rate of 0.05 in a later analysis. The only immune exposure information available for the cohort was CMV serostatus. According to a later analysis, TCR association rates differed among HLA loci, with DRB1 alleles showing the most associated TCRs and HLA-C alleles showing the fewest. In the study, 164 TCR beta chains were listed as associated with cytomegalovirus. Some IMGT-functional V segments, including TRBV6-2 and TRBV6-3, could not be told apart with the 87-base-pair reads, so those segments were excluded. An earlier analysis of around 500 of the donors showed that most TCR beta V segments appeared in productive rearrangements either about 87% or about 30% of the time, which broadly matched IMGT annotations. In a later genetic analysis, a missense DCLRE1C variant was associated with V-gene and J-gene trimming of TCR beta chains, and the association was replicated in an independent cohort.

Its CDR3 holds 13 amino acids, cysteine through phenylalanine. Only the CDR3 DNA stays, 39 bases, in frame from base 1. The germline V gene (reference sequence) gives CDR1 as GTSNPN and CDR2 as SVGIG. The germline ends are 7 bases apart after V is trimmed by 1 base and J by 4 bases. The cohort was made up of hundreds of healthy bone marrow donors. At the time of sampling, every cohort member was nominally healthy, though immune exposures that went unrecorded were likely present. The donor tested CMV seropositive, placing the donor among the 289 seropositive members of the cohort. Every donor gave a peripheral blood sample, and the peripheral blood mononuclear cells from that sample were used for TCR beta sequencing. The Qiagen DNeasy Blood Extraction Kit was used to extract genomic DNA from the blood cell samples. Library construction relied on the immunoSEQ multiplex PCR assay. A mixture of 60 forward primers for TCR Vbeta segments and 13 reverse primers for TCR Jbeta segments was used in the multiplex PCR. The CDR3 region of rearranged TCR beta genes was amplified from genomic DNA with a multiplex PCR assay. Amplified TCR beta libraries were sequenced as 87-base-pair reads on the Illumina HiSeq System. As for how the authors treated the data: A later analysis counted tens of millions of unique TCR beta chains across the approximately 700 repertoires, and around 12 million of these chains were shared by at least two donors. Raw reads were error-corrected and collapsed into unique sequences with a nearest-neighbor algorithm that merged closely related sequences to remove PCR and sequencing errors. Alignment of CDR3 sequences to IMGT reference sequences was used to assign V, D and J gene segments. Each retained sequence needed at least a six-nucleotide match to both a V gene segment and a J gene segment. A rearrangement was called productive if the CDR3 had no stop codons and remained in frame with V and J, and every other rearrangement was called non-productive. Following IMGT convention, CDR3 was defined as the stretch from the second conserved V-encoded cysteine to the conserved J-encoded phenylalanine. The earlier analysis of about 620 of the donors excluded sequences that lacked an unambiguous match to a single V gene segment. In an earlier analysis of several hundred of the donors, V segments were called functional above 56.7% productive rearrangements and were called segregating when the between-donor standard deviation exceeded 5%. A statistical classification framework was developed to diagnose cytomegalovirus status using the catalog of TCR beta chain sequences. In a later analysis, V and J genes were assigned by comparing TCR nucleotide sequences against IMGT/GENE-DB human TR gene sequences. The TCRdist pipeline was used in a later analysis to assign CDR3 sequences and most-parsimonious VDJ recombination scenarios. In a later analysis, each TCR beta chain was defined by its CDR3 amino acid sequence together with its V-gene family, and reads without a unique V-gene family were excluded. As a way to deal with suspected cross-contamination and a sequencing artifact, a later analysis dropped 450 to 700 nucleotide sequences that were highly shared and had low generation probability. In a later analysis, a clonal expansion index for each public chain was calculated from normalized within-repertoire ranks of inferred template counts. Generation probabilities in a later analysis came from a VDJ recombination model fitted to out-of-frame rearrangements, and those results were checked against IGoR. In a later analysis, TCR-TCR, TCR-HLA and TCR-CMV co-occurrence was scored with hypergeometric tests, and a repertoire-size bias correction was applied to TCR pairs. To estimate false discovery rates, a later analysis permuted the HLA or CMV assignments 20 times. In a later analysis, co-occurring TCRs were grouped using DBSCAN, with TCRdist sequence similarity added in when clustering inside HLA-allele-positive subsets. For co-occurrence clustering, repertoires with fewer than 30,000 or more than 120,000 public chains were excluded, along with roughly five repertoires with anomalous nucleotide sharing. This immuneACCESS table, as held by TCRdb, lists in-frame sequences with V and J called but not all clones. Of the missing ones, under half trace to an unresolved V gene in checked studies; the others have no known cause. V and J calls and clone size are copied from that table; D and trimming were computed from the DNA. A total of around 80,000 clones appear in this sample, around 62% of them only once. 4.4% of the sample is held by the ten biggest clonotypes.

Specimen: PBMCs. The receptor was isolated from a male donor in good health and CMV-seropositive. The V and J genes are TRBV30 and TRBJ2-2; the D gene identity is not certain. The base sequence is TGTGCCTGGAGTGGAGGTTTCACCGGGGAGCTGTTTTTT. Translated, it gives CAWSGGFTGELFF.